This TCR beta chain was recorded in a study of blood T cell repertoires in COVID-19. At the level of the study: Samples of COVID-19 (acute and convalescent) were obtained from the United States, Italy and Spain. Sample material is recorded as cDNA or gDNA derived from T cells, B-cell-depleted T cells, or PBMCs.

Per the study methods: Nucleated cell number was recorded as an estimate derived from reference gene primer amplification. Repertoires were generated with immunoSEQ multiplex PCR, while TCRdb's copy carries only in-frame clones and drops some. V and J calls and clone size come straight from that table; D and trimming were deduced from the DNA. The data show roughly 130,000 clones, about 86% seen once. The CDR3 consists of 15 residues. Germline lookup yields CDR1 SQVTM and CDR2 ANQGSEA. Trimming at V came to 1 base and at J to 1 base, leaving 5 bases not matched to a gene. The sequence was obtained from a woman in her forties or fifties with acute or convalescent COVID-19. Sequencing used peripheral blood. This chain links TRBV29-1 with TRBJ1-1; 8 bases are shared with TRBD1. CDR3 sequence reads: CSVEALTGENTEAFF. The CDR3 nucleotides are TGCAGCGTTGAAGCGTTGACAGGGGAGAACACTGAAGCTTTCTTT.